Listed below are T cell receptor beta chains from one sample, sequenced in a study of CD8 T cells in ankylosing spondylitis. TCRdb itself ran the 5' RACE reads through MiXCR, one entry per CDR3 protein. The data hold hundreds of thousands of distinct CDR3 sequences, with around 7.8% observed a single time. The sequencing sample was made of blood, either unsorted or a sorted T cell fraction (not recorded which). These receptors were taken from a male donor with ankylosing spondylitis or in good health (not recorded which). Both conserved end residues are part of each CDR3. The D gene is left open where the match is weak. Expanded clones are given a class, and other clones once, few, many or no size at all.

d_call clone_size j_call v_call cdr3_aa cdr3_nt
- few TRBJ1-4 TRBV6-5 CASSYEGGQYNEKLFF TGTGCCAGCAGTTACGAGGGTGGACAGTATAATGAAAAACTGTTTTTT
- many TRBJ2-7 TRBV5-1 CASSLDRPRYYEQYF TGCGCCAGCAGCTTGGACAGGCCGAGGTACTACGAGCAGTACTTC
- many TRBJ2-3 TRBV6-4 CASSERNTDTQYF TGTGCCAGCAGTGAACGAAACACAGATACGCAGTATTTT
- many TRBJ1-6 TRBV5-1 CASSPERGTYNSPLHF TGCGCCAGCAGCCCCGAACGGGGTACCTATAATTCACCCCTCCACTTT
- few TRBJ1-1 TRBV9 CASSSFDGGAFF TGTGCCAGCAGCTCCTTTGACGGGGGGGCTTTCTTT
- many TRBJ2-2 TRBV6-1 CASRIEGAGTGELFF TGTGCCAGCAGGATTGAGGGCGCGGGCACCGGGGAGCTGTTTTTT
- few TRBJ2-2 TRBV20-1 CSARDWNGELFF TGCAGTGCTAGAGATTGGAACGGGGAGCTGTTTTTT
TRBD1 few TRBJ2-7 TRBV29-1 CSAGDRPSYEQYF TGCAGCGCGGGGGACAGGCCATCCTACGAGCAGTACTTC
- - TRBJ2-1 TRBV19 CASSIDGSSYNEQFF TGTGCCAGTAGTATAGACGGGAGCTCCTACAATGAGCAGTTCTTC
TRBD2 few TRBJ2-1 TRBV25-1 CASSAAIGTSSLNEQFF TGTGCCAGCAGTGCCGCAATAGGGACTAGCTCCCTCAATGAGCAGTTCTTC
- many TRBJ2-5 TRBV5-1 CASSSEARETQYF TGCGCCAGCAGCTCAGAAGCTCGGGAGACCCAGTACTTC
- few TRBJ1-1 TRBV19 CASSTIYSGPENTEAFF TGTGCCAGTAGTACTATTTACTCGGGACCCGAGAACACTGAAGCTTTCTTT
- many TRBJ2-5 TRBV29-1 CSVVKGETQYF TGCAGCGTTGTAAAGGGAGAGACCCAGTACTTC
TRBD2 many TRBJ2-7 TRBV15 CATSRNLGLAYEQYF TGTGCCACCAGCAGAAATCTAGGACTAGCCTACGAGCAGTACTTC
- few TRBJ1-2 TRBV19 CASSSGAGPSGYGYTF TGTGCCAGTAGTAGCGGTGCGGGGCCCTCGGGCTATGGCTACACCTTC
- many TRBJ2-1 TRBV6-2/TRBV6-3 CASILRQGSYNEQFF TGTGCCAGCATCTTACGCCAGGGCTCCTACAATGAGCAGTTCTTC
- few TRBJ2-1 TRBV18 CASSRLGNEQFF TGTGCCAGCTCAAGACTTGGGAATGAGCAGTTCTTC
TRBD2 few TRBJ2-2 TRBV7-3 CASSPPGGRGLFF TGTGCCAGCAGCCCCCCCGGAGGGAGGGGGCTGTTTTTT
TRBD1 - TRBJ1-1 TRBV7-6 CASRNSGTGNTEAFF TGTGCCAGCAGGAACTCCGGGACAGGGAACACTGAAGCTTTCTTT
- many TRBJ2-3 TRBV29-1 CSVGLDLSDTQYF TGCAGCGTTGGTCTAGATCTTTCCGATACGCAGTATTTT
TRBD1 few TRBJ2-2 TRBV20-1 CSAPRPGQGMTGELFF TGCAGTGCCCCCCGCCCGGGACAGGGTATGACCGGGGAGCTGTTTTTT
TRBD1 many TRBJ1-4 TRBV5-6 CASSFTGAGYEKLFF TGTGCCAGCAGCTTTACAGGGGCTGGTTATGAAAAACTGTTTTTT
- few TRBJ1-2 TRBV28 CASPSPRGNYGYTF TGTGCCAGCCCCAGTCCCCGCGGTAACTATGGCTACACCTTC
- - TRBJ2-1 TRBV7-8 CASSLNGYNEQFF TGTGCCAGCAGCTTAAACGGCTACAATGAGCAGTTCTTC
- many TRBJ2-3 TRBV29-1 CSVLGTDTQYF TGCAGCGTTCTCGGTACAGATACGCAGTATTTT
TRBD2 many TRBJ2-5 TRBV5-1 CASSTGLAGETQYF TGCGCCAGCAGCACTGGACTAGCTGGGGAGACCCAGTACTTC
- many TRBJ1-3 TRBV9 CASSVEGRRGNTIYF TGTGCCAGCAGCGTAGAAGGTCGAAGAGGAAACACCATATATTTT
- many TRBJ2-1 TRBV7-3 CASSTAFSGEQFF TGTGCCAGCAGCACCGCCTTCTCGGGTGAGCAGTTCTTC
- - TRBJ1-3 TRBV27 CASSLRRGLAGNTIYF TGTGCCAGCAGTTTAAGGAGAGGGCTTGCAGGAAACACCATATATTTT